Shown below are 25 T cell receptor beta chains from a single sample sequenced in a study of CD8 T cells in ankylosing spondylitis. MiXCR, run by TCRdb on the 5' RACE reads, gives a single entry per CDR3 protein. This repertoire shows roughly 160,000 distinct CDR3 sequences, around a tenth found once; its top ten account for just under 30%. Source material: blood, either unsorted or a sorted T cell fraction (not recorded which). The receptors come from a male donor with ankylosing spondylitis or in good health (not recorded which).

The CDR3 protein is CASSQGYQGANIQYF. As DNA, the CDR3 is TGCGCCAGCAGCCAAGGATATCAAGGGGCGAACATTCAGTACTTC. The V and J genes are TRBV4-1 and TRBJ2-4; D may be TRBD1 (5 bases). The CDR3 totals 15 residues. Germline loops: CDR1 MGHRA, CDR2 YSYEKL. The V gene lost 1 base and the J gene lost 7 bases, with 14 bases spanning the gap.

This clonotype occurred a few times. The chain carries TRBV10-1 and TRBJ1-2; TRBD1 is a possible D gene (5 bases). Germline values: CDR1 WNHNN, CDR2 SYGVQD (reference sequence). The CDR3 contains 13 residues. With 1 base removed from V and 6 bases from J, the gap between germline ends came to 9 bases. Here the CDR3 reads CASSEYQGDGYTF. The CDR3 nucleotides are TGCGCCAGCAGTGAGTACCAGGGTGATGGCTACACCTTC.

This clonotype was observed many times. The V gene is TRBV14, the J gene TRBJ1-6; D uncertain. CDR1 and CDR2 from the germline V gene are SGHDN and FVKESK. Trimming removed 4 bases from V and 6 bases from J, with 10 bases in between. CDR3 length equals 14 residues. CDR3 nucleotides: TGTGCCAGCAGCCGAGAAATCAGTAATTCACCCCTCCACTTT. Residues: CASSREISNSPLHF.

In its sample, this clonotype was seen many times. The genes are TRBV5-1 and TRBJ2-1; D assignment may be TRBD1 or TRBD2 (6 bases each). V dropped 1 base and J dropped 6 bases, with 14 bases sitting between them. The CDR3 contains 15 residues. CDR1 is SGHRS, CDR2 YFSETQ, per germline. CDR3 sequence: CASSLLGGPGNEQFF. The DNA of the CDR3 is TGCGCCAGCAGCTTGTTAGGGGGGCCCGGCAATGAGCAGTTCTTC.

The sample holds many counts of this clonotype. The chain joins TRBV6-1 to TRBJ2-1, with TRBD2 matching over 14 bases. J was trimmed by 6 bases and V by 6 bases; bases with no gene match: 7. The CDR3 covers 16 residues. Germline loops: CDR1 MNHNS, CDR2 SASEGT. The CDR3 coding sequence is TGTGCCAGCAGGACGGGACTAGCGGGAGTATCCAATGAGCAGTTCTTC. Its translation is CASRTGLAGVSNEQFF.

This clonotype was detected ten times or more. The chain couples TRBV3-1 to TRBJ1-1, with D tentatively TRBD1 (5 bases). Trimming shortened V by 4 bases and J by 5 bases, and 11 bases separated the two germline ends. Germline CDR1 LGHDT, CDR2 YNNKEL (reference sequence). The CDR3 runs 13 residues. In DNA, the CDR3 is TGTGCCAGCAGCCCAAGGGGATGGACTGAAGCTTTCTTT. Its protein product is CASSPRGWTEAFF.

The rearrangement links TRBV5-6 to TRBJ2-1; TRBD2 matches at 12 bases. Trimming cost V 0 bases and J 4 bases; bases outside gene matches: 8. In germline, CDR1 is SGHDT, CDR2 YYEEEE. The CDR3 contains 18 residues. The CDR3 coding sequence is TGTGCCAGCAGCTTGGCCGGGACTAGCGGGTCCTTATACAATGAGCAGTTCTTC. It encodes CASSLAGTSGSLYNEQFF. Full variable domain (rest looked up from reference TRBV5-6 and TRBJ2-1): DAGVTQSPTHLIKTRGQQVTLRCSPKSGHDTVSWYQQALGQGPQFIFQYYEEEERQRGNFPDRFSGHQFPNYSSELNVNALLLGDSALYLCASSLAGTSGSLYNEQFFGPGTRLTVL.

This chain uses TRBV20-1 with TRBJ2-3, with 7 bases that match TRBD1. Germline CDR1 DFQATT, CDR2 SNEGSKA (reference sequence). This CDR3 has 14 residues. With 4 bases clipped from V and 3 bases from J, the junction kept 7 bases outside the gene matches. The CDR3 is CSAKGGHVTDTQYF. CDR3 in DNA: TGCAGTGCTAAAGGGGGCCACGTTACAGATACGCAGTATTTT.

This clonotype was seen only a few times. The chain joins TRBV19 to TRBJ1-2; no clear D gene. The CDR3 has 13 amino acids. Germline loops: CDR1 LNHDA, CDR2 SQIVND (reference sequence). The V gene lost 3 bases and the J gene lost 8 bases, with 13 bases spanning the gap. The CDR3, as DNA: TGTGCCAGTAGTATCAGGAAATTCTCGGGCTACACCTTC. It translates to CASSIRKFSGYTF.

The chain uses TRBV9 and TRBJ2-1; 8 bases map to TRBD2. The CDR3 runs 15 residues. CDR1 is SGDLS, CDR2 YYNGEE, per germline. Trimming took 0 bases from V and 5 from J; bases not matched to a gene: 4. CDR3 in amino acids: CASSVGGLAHNEQFF. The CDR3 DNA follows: TGTGCCAGCAGCGTAGGTGGACTAGCTCACAATGAGCAGTTCTTC.

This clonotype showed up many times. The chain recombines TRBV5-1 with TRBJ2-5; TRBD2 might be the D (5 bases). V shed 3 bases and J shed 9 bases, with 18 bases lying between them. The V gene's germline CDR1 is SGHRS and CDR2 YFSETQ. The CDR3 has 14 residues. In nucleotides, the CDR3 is TGCGCCAGCAGCTCTACTAGTGGCCGAGGAGCCCAGTACTTC. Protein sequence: CASSSTSGRGAQYF.

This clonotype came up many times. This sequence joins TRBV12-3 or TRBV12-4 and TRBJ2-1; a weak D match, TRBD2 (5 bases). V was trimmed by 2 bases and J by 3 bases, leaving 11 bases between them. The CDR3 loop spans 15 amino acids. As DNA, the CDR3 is TGTGCCAGCAGTTTAAGCGGAGCGGTCTACAATGAGCAGTTCTTC. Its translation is CASSLSGAVYNEQFF.

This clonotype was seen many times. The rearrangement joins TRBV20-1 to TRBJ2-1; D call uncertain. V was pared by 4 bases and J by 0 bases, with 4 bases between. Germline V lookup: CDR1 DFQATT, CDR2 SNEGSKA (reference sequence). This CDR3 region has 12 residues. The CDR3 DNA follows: TGCAGTGCTATGAGCTCCTACAATGAGCAGTTCTTC. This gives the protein CSAMSSYNEQFF.

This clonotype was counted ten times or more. Here the CDR3 DNA reads TGCGCCAGCAGCTTGGCTGGGTCTAATTCACCCCTCCACTTT. Protein sequence: CASSLAGSNSPLHF. The chain combines TRBV5-1 with TRBJ1-6, with no clear D. The length of the CDR3 is 14 residues. Germline CDR1 SGHRS, CDR2 YFSETQ. V dropped 0 bases and J dropped 6 bases, with 7 bases sitting between them.

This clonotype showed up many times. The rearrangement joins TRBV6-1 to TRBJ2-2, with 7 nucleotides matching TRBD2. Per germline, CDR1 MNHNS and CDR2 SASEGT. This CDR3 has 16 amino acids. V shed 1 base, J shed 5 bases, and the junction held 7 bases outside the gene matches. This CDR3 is CASSEVRTRETGELFF. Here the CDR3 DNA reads TGTGCCAGCAGTGAAGTTAGGACTAGAGAGACCGGGGAGCTGTTTTTT.

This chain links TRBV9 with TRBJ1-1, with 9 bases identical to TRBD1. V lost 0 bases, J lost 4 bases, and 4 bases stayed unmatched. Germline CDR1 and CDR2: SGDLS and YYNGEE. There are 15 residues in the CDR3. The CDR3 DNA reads TGTGCCAGCAGCGTAGGCACAGGGGGCATCACTGAAGCTTTCTTT. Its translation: CASSVGTGGITEAFF.

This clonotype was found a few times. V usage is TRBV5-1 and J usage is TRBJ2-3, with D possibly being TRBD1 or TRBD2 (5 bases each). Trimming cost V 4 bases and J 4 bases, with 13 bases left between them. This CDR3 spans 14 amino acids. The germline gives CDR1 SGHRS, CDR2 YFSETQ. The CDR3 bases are TGCGCCAGCAGCCAACGTGGGACCGCAGATACGCAGTATTTT. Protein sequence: CASSQRGTADTQYF.

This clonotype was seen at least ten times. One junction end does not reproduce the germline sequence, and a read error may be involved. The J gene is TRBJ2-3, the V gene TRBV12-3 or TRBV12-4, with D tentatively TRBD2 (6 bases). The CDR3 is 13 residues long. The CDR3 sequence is CASREQSGGEAVF. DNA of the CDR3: TGTGCCAGCAGAGAGCAGAGCGGTGGGGAGGCGGTGTTT.

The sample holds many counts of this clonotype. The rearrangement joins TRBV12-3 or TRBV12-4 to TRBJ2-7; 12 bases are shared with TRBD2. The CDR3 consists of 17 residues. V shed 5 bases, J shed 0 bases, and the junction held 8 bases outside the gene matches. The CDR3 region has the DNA TGTGCCAGCAGTCTATGGACTAGCGGGATCAACTCCTACGAGCAGTACTTC. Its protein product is CASSLWTSGINSYEQYF.

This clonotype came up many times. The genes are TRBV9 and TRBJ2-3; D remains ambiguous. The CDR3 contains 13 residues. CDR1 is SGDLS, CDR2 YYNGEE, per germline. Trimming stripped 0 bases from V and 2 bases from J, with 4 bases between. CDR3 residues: CASSVGPTDTQYF. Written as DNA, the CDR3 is TGTGCCAGCAGCGTAGGACCCACAGATACGCAGTATTTT.

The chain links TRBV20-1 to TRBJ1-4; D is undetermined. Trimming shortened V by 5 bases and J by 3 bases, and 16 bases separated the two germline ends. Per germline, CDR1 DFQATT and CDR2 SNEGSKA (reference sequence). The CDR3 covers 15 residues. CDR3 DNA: TGCAGTGCTCTACAGCATGGTGGTGCTAATGAAAAACTGTTTTTT. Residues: CSALQHGGANEKLFF.

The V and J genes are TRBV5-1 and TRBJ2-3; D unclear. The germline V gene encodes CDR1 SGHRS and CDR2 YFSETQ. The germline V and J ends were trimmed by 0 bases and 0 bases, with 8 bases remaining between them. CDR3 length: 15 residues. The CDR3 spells CASSLDVGSTDTQYF. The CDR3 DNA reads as TGCGCCAGCAGCTTGGATGTTGGGAGCACAGATACGCAGTATTTT.

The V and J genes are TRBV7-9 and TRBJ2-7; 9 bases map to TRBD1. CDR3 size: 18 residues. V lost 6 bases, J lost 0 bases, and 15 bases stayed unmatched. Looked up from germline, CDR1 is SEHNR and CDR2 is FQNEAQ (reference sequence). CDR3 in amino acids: CASRPSVWDRELSYEQYF. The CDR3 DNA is TGTGCCAGCAGACCATCGGTCTGGGACAGGGAACTCTCCTACGAGCAGTACTTC.

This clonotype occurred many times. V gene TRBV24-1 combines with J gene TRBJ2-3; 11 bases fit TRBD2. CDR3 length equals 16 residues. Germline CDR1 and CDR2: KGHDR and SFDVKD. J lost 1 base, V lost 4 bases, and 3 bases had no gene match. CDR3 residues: CATSDPGLAGTDTQYF. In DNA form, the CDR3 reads TGTGCCACCAGTGACCCGGGACTAGCGGGCACAGATACGCAGTATTTT.

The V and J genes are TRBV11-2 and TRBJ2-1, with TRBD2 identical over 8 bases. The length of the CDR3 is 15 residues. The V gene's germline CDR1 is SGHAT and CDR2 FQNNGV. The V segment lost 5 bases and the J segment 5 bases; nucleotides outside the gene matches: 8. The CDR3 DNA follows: TGTGCCAGCAGCCAAGGGTGGACTAGCCACAATGAGCAGTTCTTC. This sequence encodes CASSQGWTSHNEQFF.